The present entry profiles one T cell receptor (beta chain) with its context. The time point here: baseline, week 1 (first vaccination visit). Stated treatment: pre-vaccination baseline after standard-of-care therapy. Germline V gives CDR1 MGHDK, CDR2 SYGVNS. V lost 4 bases and J lost 2, with 11 bases in between. The CDR3 runs to 14 residues. Libraries were prepared by immunoSEQ multiplex PCR; TCRdb keeps only in-frame clonotypes and omits some of them. The sample shows about 67,000 clones, about four fifths of them seen only once. This entry belongs to a study of a mutant IDH1 vaccine in newly diagnosed glioma. Study details: The treated group averaged 40.4 years old and was around 60% male, about 40% female. The therapy given earlier, which was standard therapy, consisted of radiotherapy, temozolomide, or both, and most of the patients received both.

V usage is TRBV25-1 and J usage is TRBJ1-2; D unclear. The receptor's source is a woman aged 18-29 years with glioma. Some clones in this sample may be carry-over from other donors' samples. Sequenced material: peripheral blood mononuclear cells (PBMCs), taken from a glioma patient treated with radiotherapy, temozolomide or both. CDR3 nucleotides: TGTGCCAGCAGTGTCGCGACTGGAAACTATGGCTACACCTTC. Amino acid sequence: CASSVATGNYGYTF.